The 13 T cell receptor beta chains below were found in one sample sequenced in a study of blood T cell repertoires in COVID-19. Method: immunoSEQ multiplex PCR; TCRdb's copy keeps in-frame clones and lacks some. The data hold approximately 97,000 clones, with 70% to 85% observed a single time. Sequenced: peripheral blood. These receptors were taken from a man aged 55 to 70 with active or convalescent COVID-19.

This chain joins TRBV19 and TRBJ1-5; 10 bases are a match to TRBD1. Trimming removed 3 bases from V and 7 bases from J; junction bases left unmatched: 9. Germline V gene lookup returns CDR1 LNHDA and CDR2 SQIVND (reference sequence). The CDR3 length is 16 residues. Here the CDR3 reads CASSILRQGARQPQHF. CDR3 DNA: TGTGCCAGTAGTATTCTGAGACAGGGGGCGAGGCAGCCCCAGCATTTT.

This clone was seen only once. The chain couples TRBV11-2 to TRBJ1-3; perhaps TRBD1 as D (6 bases). V lost 5 bases, J lost 0 bases, and 11 bases lay in between. CDR1 SGHAT and CDR2 FQNNGV come from the germline V gene. The CDR3 runs to 15 residues. The CDR3 spells CASSRPDSSGNTIYF. Here the CDR3 DNA reads TGTGCCAGCAGCCGCCCGGACAGCTCTGGAAACACCATATATTTT.

The chain couples TRBV5-1 to TRBJ2-7; 12 nucleotides line up with TRBD1. The germline V gene has CDR1 SGHRS and CDR2 YFSETQ. The CDR3 runs to 16 residues. V lost 4 bases and J lost 3; bases outside the gene matches: 8. The CDR3 region is CASSESGQGALYEQYF. DNA of the CDR3: TGCGCCAGCAGCGAATCGGGACAGGGGGCTCTCTACGAGCAGTACTTC. Variable domain in full (rest from reference TRBV5-1 and TRBJ2-7): KAGVTQTPRYLIKTRGQQVTLSCSPISGHRSVSWYQQTPGQGLQFLFEYFSETQRNKGNFPGRFSGRQFSNSRSEMNVSTLELGDSALYLCASSESGQGALYEQYFGPGTRLTVT.

The V gene is TRBV18, the J gene TRBJ1-6; a possible D gene is TRBD1 (5 bases). This CDR3 has 17 residues. V lost 2 bases, J lost 7 bases, and 18 bases lay in between. CDR1 KGHSH and CDR2 LQKENI come from the germline V gene. This chain's CDR3 is CASSPSSGHGPNSPLHF. CDR3 nucleotide sequence: TGTGCCAGCTCACCATCCTCCGGACATGGACCAAATTCACCCCTCCACTTT.

The chain couples TRBV7-8 to TRBJ1-1, with 9 bases lining up with TRBD1. Unmatched junction bases numbered 7, after V lost 2 bases and J lost 0 bases. CDR3 length equals 17 residues. CDR1 SGHVS and CDR2 FQNEAQ come from the germline V gene. The CDR3 bases are TGTGCCAGCAGCTTAAAAAGGACAGGGGCCATGAACACTGAAGCTTTCTTT. It yields the protein CASSLKRTGAMNTEAFF.

The chain combines TRBV10-3 with TRBJ2-5, with 7 bases aligning to TRBD2. J was trimmed by 0 bases and V by 3 bases; bases with no gene match: 4. The germline V gene encodes CDR1 ENHRY and CDR2 SYGVKD. The CDR3 sequence is 15 residues long. Written as DNA, the CDR3 is TGTGCCATCAGTGAAAGCCTAGCGGACCAAGAGACCCAGTACTTC. Its protein is CAISESLADQETQYF.

The V call is TRBV3-1 (or the pseudogene TRBV3-2), the J call TRBJ2-7, with D uncertain. CDR1 and CDR2 from the germline V gene are LGHDT and YNNKEL (reference sequence). V dropped 0 bases and J dropped 4 bases, with 10 bases sitting between them. The CDR3 has 14 residues. The CDR3 is CASSQEPAAYEQYF. The CDR3 nucleotides read TGTGCCAGCAGCCAAGAACCGGCGGCGTACGAGCAGTACTTC.

The chain joins TRBV18 to TRBJ2-5; weak D call: TRBD1 (6 bases). V was clipped by 2 bases and J by 5 bases, with 15 bases between them. The CDR3 extends over 15 amino acids. The germline gives CDR1 KGHSH, CDR2 LQKENI. The DNA for the CDR3 is TGTGCCAGCTCACCAGGGGAACACCAGGGGGAGACCCAGTACTTC. Its protein is CASSPGEHQGETQYF.

The chain recombines TRBV6-5 with TRBJ1-4; the match to TRBD1 covers 7 bases. The CDR3 length is 15 residues. V lost 2 bases, J lost 0 bases, and 0 bases stayed unmatched. Germline CDR1 reads MNHEY; CDR2 reads SVGAGI. CDR3 nucleotide sequence: TGTGCCAGCAGTTACCAGGGGGCAACTAATGAAAAACTGTTTTTT. Translating gives CASSYQGATNEKLFF.

V is TRBV5-1 and J is TRBJ2-3, with 7 bases that match TRBD1. The CDR3 sequence is 17 residues long. Germline V gene data show CDR1 as SGHRS and CDR2 as YFSETQ. Germline trimming cut 0 bases from V and 5 bases from J; bases unmatched to any gene: 12. The chain's CDR3 is CASSLVGDSPGKDTQYF. For the CDR3, the DNA is TGCGCCAGCAGCTTGGTCGGGGACAGCCCCGGAAAAGATACGCAGTATTTT.

This clone has just a few counts. The chain joins TRBV9 to TRBJ1-1; D gene ambiguous. Germline V gives CDR1 SGDLS, CDR2 YYNGEE. V lost 4 bases to trimming and J lost 1 base, with 14 bases between them. The CDR3 extends over 15 amino acids. The CDR3 coding sequence is TGTGCCAGCAGCCACGCGGGGTCAGGGAACACTGAAGCTTTCTTT. Translating gives CASSHAGSGNTEAFF.

There are a few counts of this clone. The rearrangement links TRBV19 to TRBJ1-2; D gene unclear. Germline loops: CDR1 LNHDA, CDR2 SQIVND (reference sequence). V was pared by 2 bases and J by 5 bases, with 15 bases between. The CDR3 runs to 15 residues. The CDR3 loop reads CASSIPPGKYYGYTF. The DNA of the CDR3 is TGTGCCAGTAGTATACCCCCAGGAAAATATTATGGCTACACCTTC.

The CDR3 sequence: CASSPLGGGEQFF. For the CDR3, the DNA is TGTGCCAGCAGTCCCCTCGGAGGTGGGGAGCAGTTCTTC. The rearrangement uses TRBV28 and TRBJ2-1, with D possibly being TRBD2 (5 bases). The V and J ends lost 5 bases and 10 bases respectively, with 15 bases between them. The CDR3 has 13 amino acids. Looked up from germline, CDR1 is MDHEN and CDR2 is SYDVKM.